A selection of T cell receptor beta chains follows, all from one sample in a study of vaccination and CD4 T cells after COVID-19. TCRdb used MiXCR to reprocess the PCR reads, holding one entry per CDR3 protein. Counted here are 10,000 to 15,000 distinct CDR3 sequences, approximately 57% occurring once; the ten biggest clones make up less than 9.5%. Antigens for these TCRs are unknown. Sequenced input: CD4+ T cells from blood, cultured in vitro. Receptors were obtained from a human donor who had recovered from COVID-19. The CDR3 runs from the conserved cysteine through the conserved F or W. The D gene is left open where the match is weak. Only part of the rows carry a size: once, few, many, or a class if the clone is expanded.

>TRBJ2-1|medium-sized|TRBV12-3/TRBV12-4|TRBD2
TGTGCCACCTCGACTAGCGGGGGGGCATTGGAGCAGTTCTTC
CATSTSGGALEQFF
>TRBJ1-6|.|TRBV14|.
TGTGCCAGCAGCGAAGGGAACAGGGTGTATTCACCCCTCCACTTT
CASSEGNRVYSPLHF
>TRBJ1-1|.|TRBV7-4|TRBD1
TGTGCCAGCAGCTTAGGTTTTATGCAGGGGGCGGACACTGAAGCTTTCTTT
CASSLGFMQGADTEAFF
>TRBJ1-5|.|TRBV7-9|.
TGTGCCAGCAGCTTGACAGCTAATCAGCCCCAGCATTTT
CASSLTANQPQHF
>TRBJ2-5|few|TRBV20-1|.
TGCAGTGCCCCCTCCGGGACGCCGAATCAAGAGACCCAGTACTTC
CSAPSGTPNQETQYF
>TRBJ2-5|few|TRBV19|.
TGTGCCAGTAGTCTCCGCTGGACAGGGAGGGGAGAGACCCAGTACTTC
CASSLRWTGRGETQYF
>TRBJ2-2|.|TRBV19|.
TGTGCCAGTAGTATGGGGAACACCGGGGAGCTGTTTTTT
CASSMGNTGELFF
>TRBJ2-5|.|TRBV7-3|.
TGTGCCAGCAGCTTTAGGGGGGAGACCCAGTACTTC
CASSFRGETQYF
>TRBJ1-2|.|TRBV28|.
TGTGCCAGCAGTGTACAGGGAAACTATGGCTACACCTTC
CASSVQGNYGYTF
>TRBJ2-3|.|TRBV11-3|TRBD2
TGTGCCAGCAGCAGGACTAGCGGGAGAACAGATACGCAGTATTTT
CASSRTSGRTDTQYF
>TRBJ2-7|.|TRBV7-2|.
TGTGCCAGCAGCTTAGAGGCTATACACTACGAGCAGTACTTC
CASSLEAIHYEQYF
>TRBJ2-2|few|TRBV7-9|.
TGTGCCAGCAGCTTAGCGGACGTGGGAGGTACCGGGGAGCTGTTTTTT
CASSLADVGGTGELFF
>TRBJ1-1|.|TRBV15|.
TGTGCCACCAGGAACGGGGGCACTGAAGCTTTCTTT
CATRNGGTEAFF
>TRBJ1-5|few|TRBV2|.
TGTGCCAGCAGTGAGCAGGGTTACCAGCCCCAGCATTTT
CASSEQGYQPQHF
>TRBJ1-1|.|TRBV28|TRBD1
TGTGCCAGCAGTTTACAGAGACCGACAGGGGCCACTGAAGCTTTCTTT
CASSLQRPTGATEAFF
>TRBJ1-6|.|TRBV28|TRBD1
TGTGCCAGCAGTACACCGGGACAGTATAATTCACCCCTCCACTTT
CASSTPGQYNSPLHF
>TRBJ2-5|.|TRBV7-9|TRBD2
TGTGCCAGCAGCTTAATAGCGGGGACCCGAGAGACCCAGTACTTC
CASSLIAGTRETQYF
>TRBJ1-3|.|TRBV20-1|.
TGCAGTGTACTAATCCCACGGTTCTCTGGAACCACCATATATTTT
CSVLIPRFSGTTIYF
>TRBJ2-1|.|TRBV6-5|.
TGTGCCAGCAGTTATAGATTGGGACGCTACAATGAGCAGTTCTTC
CASSYRLGRYNEQFF
>TRBJ1-5|.|TRBV19|TRBD1
TGTGCCAGTAGTATAGTCTGGACAGGGAATCAGCCCCAGCATTTT
CASSIVWTGNQPQHF
>TRBJ1-2|.|TRBV20-1|.
TGCAGTGCTAGAGTTCAACAGGTGTATGGCTACACCTTC
CSARVQQVYGYTF
>TRBJ1-6|.|TRBV6-5|.
TGTGCCAGCAGTTACCACTTTCTCAGAGAGAATTCACCCCTCCACTTT
CASSYHFLRENSPLHF
>TRBJ2-2|.|TRBV2|.
TGTGCCAGCAGGATTGAACGGGCCGGGGAGCTGTTTTTT
CASRIERAGELFF
>TRBJ1-6|few|TRBV5-1|TRBD1
TGCGCCAGCAGCTTCGACAGGGGGAATTCACCCCTCCACTTT
CASSFDRGNSPLHF
>TRBJ1-1|few|TRBV7-8|TRBD1
TGTGCCAGCAGCTCACAGGGGTTTTCCGATGAAGCTTTCTTT
CASSSQGFSDEAFF
>TRBJ1-5|.|TRBV28|.
TGTGCCAGCAGTTTGATTTCCGGGGGATATCAGCCCCAGCATTTT
CASSLISGGYQPQHF
>TRBJ2-2|.|TRBV11-3|.
TGTGCCAGCAGCCCCTGGGTGGGGGGAGACACCGGGGAGCTGTTTTTT
CASSPWVGGDTGELFF
>TRBJ2-7|.|TRBV12-3/TRBV12-4|TRBD2
TGTGCCAGCAAAGGGGCGGGGGGAAGCTCCTACGAGCAGTACTTC
CASKGAGGSSYEQYF
>TRBJ2-1|.|TRBV12-3/TRBV12-4|.
TGTGCCAGCAGTACGAACCGGTGGAATGAGCAGTTCTTC
CASSTNRWNEQFF
>TRBJ2-3|few|TRBV24-1|.
TGTGCCACCAGTGATTTTAGCGGCAGCACAGATACGCAGTATTTT
CATSDFSGSTDTQYF
>TRBJ2-1|.|TRBV7-9|.
TGTGCCAGCAGCTCGTACCCCGTCAATGAGCAGTTCTTC
CASSSYPVNEQFF